Listed here are 20 T cell receptor beta chains from one sample, sequenced in a study of blood T cell repertoires in COVID-19. TCRdb's copy holds only in-frame clones and misses some; the assay was immunoSEQ multiplex PCR. The sample has some 30,000 clones; approximately 85% are singletons. Sequencing input: peripheral blood. The receptors come from a man aged 55 to 70 with active COVID-19.

The V call is TRBV5-1, the J call TRBJ1-4; D perhaps matches TRBD1 (5 bases). CDR3 length: 13 residues. CDR1 is SGHRS and CDR2 is YFSETQ in the germline V gene. Trimming left V 4 bases short and J 10 bases short, with 14 bases between. The CDR3 sequence: CASSRGTGGKLFF. CDR3 in DNA: TGCGCCAGCAGCAGGGGTACGGGAGGAAAACTGTTTTTT.

A few counts support this clone. The chain has TRBV5-1 and TRBJ2-2, with 8 positions matching TRBD1. Trimming at V came to 6 bases and at J to 3 bases, leaving 7 bases not matched to a gene. CDR3 size: 15 residues. CDR1 is SGHRS, CDR2 YFSETQ, per germline. CDR3 DNA: TGCGCCAGCATGGCAGGGGGCTTGTACACCGGGGAGCTGTTTTTT. It codes for CASMAGGLYTGELFF.

This clone has more than one count but fewer than ten. The chain employs TRBV4-2 and TRBJ2-1, with a weak D call TRBD2 (5 bases). Germline V lookup: CDR1 LGHNA, CDR2 YNFKEQ. The CDR3 is 14 amino acids. The germline V and J ends were trimmed by 4 bases and 5 bases, with 12 bases remaining between them. CDR3 loop: CASSPAGPDNEQFF. The CDR3 nucleotides are TGTGCCAGCAGCCCGGCGGGTCCTGACAATGAGCAGTTCTTC.

CDR3 amino acids: CASSLFQVGEQYF. CDR3 DNA: TGTGCCAGCAGTTTATTCCAGGTAGGCGAGCAGTACTTC. V is TRBV28 and J is TRBJ2-7; D uncertain. V dropped 1 base and J dropped 6 bases, with 10 bases sitting between them. Per the germline V gene, CDR1 is MDHEN and CDR2 is SYDVKM. This CDR3 has 13 amino acids.

The chain joins TRBV2 to TRBJ2-3, with TRBD2 matching 7 bases. CDR3 length: 16 amino acids. The trim removed 3 bases at V and 3 bases at J, leaving 9 bases unmatched. CDR1 and CDR2 (germline): SNHLY, FYNNEI. CDR3 protein: CASSDPSGRATDTQYF. The DNA of the CDR3 is TGTGCCAGCAGTGACCCTAGCGGTCGGGCTACAGATACGCAGTATTTT.

The J gene is TRBJ1-4, the V gene TRBV28; 11 nucleotides align to TRBD1. Germline V gene sequence: CDR1 MDHEN, CDR2 SYDVKM. The V gene end was trimmed by 3 bases and the J gene end by 6 bases; junction bases not matched to a gene: 3. The CDR3 runs to 15 residues. CDR3: CASSFAGQGDEKLFF. In DNA form, the CDR3 reads TGTGCCAGCAGTTTCGCGGGACAGGGGGATGAAAAACTGTTTTTT.

A single count supports this clone. This chain links TRBV12-5 with TRBJ2-7; D call uncertain. The V gene lost 5 bases and the J gene lost 6 bases, with 14 bases spanning the gap. The CDR3 runs to 13 residues. Germline CDR1 and CDR2: LGHNT and FRNRAP. CDR3 DNA sequence: TGTGCTAGTGGTCCCGAAAACAAAGTCGAGCAGTACTTC. Its protein is CASGPENKVEQYF.

The gene calls are TRBV1 and TRBJ2-1; the table names TRBD2, a call not compared with the DNA. TRBV1 is reported as a pseudogene. The CDR3 runs 17 residues. The CDR3 coding sequence is TGCACCAGCAGCCAGACACTAGCGGGGATCTCCTACAATGAGCAGTTCTTC. The encoded protein is CTSSQTLAGISYNEQFF.

This clone has only a few counts. This chain joins TRBV14 and TRBJ2-7; D is undetermined. Trimming pared 4 bases from V and 5 bases from J, leaving 18 bases between. Germline V lookup: CDR1 SGHDN, CDR2 FVKESK. The CDR3 sequence is 15 residues long. CDR3 nucleotides: TGTGCCAGCAGCCTCCGGCCGGCTAGGTCCGACGAGCAGTACTTC. This codes for CASSLRPARSDEQYF.

V usage is TRBV7-2 and J usage is TRBJ2-2; TRBD1 matches at 9 bases. V was clipped by 3 bases and J by 5 bases; unmatched bases: 1. The CDR3 covers 14 residues. CDR1 and CDR2 from the germline V gene are SGHTA and FQGNSA. The CDR3 nucleotides read TGTGCCAGCAGCTTGGGACAGGGAACCGGGGAGCTGTTTTTT. This sequence encodes CASSLGQGTGELFF.

V usage is TRBV5-1 and J usage is TRBJ2-1; perhaps TRBD1 as D (7 bases). This CDR3 is 15 amino acids long. Trimming took off 4 bases at V and 10 bases at J, with 21 bases between the two ends. Germline CDR1 SGHRS, CDR2 YFSETQ. The CDR3 region is CASSPGTAGPLEQFF. The CDR3 coding sequence is TGCGCCAGCAGCCCCGGGACAGCGGGTCCGTTGGAGCAGTTCTTC.

V gene TRBV7-2 combines with J gene TRBJ2-2; 7 nucleotides line up with TRBD1. V shed 1 base and J 4 bases; nucleotides not matched to a gene: 6. Germline V gene data show CDR1 as SGHTA and CDR2 as FQGNSA. The CDR3 covers 16 residues. CDR3 DNA: TGTGCCAGCAGCTTAGGAGGGGGACAGAGCACCGGGGAGCTGTTTTTT. It specifies CASSLGGGQSTGELFF.

The rearrangement joins TRBV11-3 to TRBJ2-1, with 10 bases identical to TRBD2. Unmatched junction bases numbered 3, after V lost 5 bases and J lost 2 bases. The germline gives CDR1 SGHNT, CDR2 YENEEA. The CDR3 length is 15 residues. The CDR3 protein is CASSQGLAAYNEQFF. Written as DNA, the CDR3 is TGTGCCAGCAGCCAAGGACTAGCGGCCTACAATGAGCAGTTCTTC.

This chain connects TRBV14 to TRBJ2-7; D gene unclear. V lost 4 bases, J lost 2 bases, and 15 bases lay in between. Germline V gene data show CDR1 as SGHDN and CDR2 as FVKESK. The CDR3 has 15 amino acids. The CDR3 reads CASSPPHLPPYEQYF. CDR3 sequence (DNA): TGTGCCAGCAGCCCCCCACACCTCCCCCCCTACGAGCAGTACTTC.

The chain has TRBV7-8 and TRBJ1-4; TRBD1 might be the D (6 bases). Trimming pared 5 bases from V and 1 base from J, leaving 14 bases between. Germline V gene data show CDR1 as SGHVS and CDR2 as FQNEAQ. This CDR3 is 16 amino acids long. CDR3 sequence reads: CASSAWTAQTNEKLFF. The CDR3 bases are TGTGCCAGCAGCGCTTGGACAGCCCAAACTAATGAAAAACTGTTTTTT.

This clone was observed a single time. The V and J genes are TRBV7-6 and TRBJ2-2; 11 positions match TRBD2. The CDR3 runs to 15 residues. Germline CDR1 SGHVS, CDR2 FNYEAQ. Trimming removed 5 bases from V and 4 bases from J; junction bases left unmatched: 3. CDR3 DNA sequence: TGTGCCAGCAGCGGACTAGCGGGTTCCACCGGGGAGCTGTTTTTT. Translated: CASSGLAGSTGELFF.

V gene TRBV7-6 combines with J gene TRBJ2-5; D not certain. The CDR3 length is 12 residues. Deletions cut 1 base from V and 5 bases from J, with 5 bases between. The V gene's germline CDR1 is SGHVS and CDR2 FNYEAQ. Here the CDR3 reads CASSLVSETQYF. CDR3 coding DNA: TGTGCCAGCAGCTTAGTTTCGGAGACCCAGTACTTC.

V gene TRBV27 combines with J gene TRBJ2-5; D gene unclear. V was cut by 5 bases and J by 5 bases, with 15 bases left in between. The CDR3 has 14 residues. Per the germline V gene, CDR1 is MNHEY and CDR2 is SMNVEV (reference sequence). The CDR3 reads CASSPRRVLETQYF. The DNA of the CDR3 is TGTGCCAGCAGTCCCCGGAGAGTCTTGGAGACCCAGTACTTC.

This sequence joins TRBV7-2 and TRBJ1-1; D gene unclear. The CDR3 has 15 amino acids. Looked up from germline, CDR1 is SGHTA and CDR2 is FQGNSA. Trimming took 5 bases from V and 0 from J, leaving 13 bases between them. Here the CDR3 DNA reads TGTGCCAGCAGCCCTACAAGGAGCATGAACACTGAAGCTTTCTTT. This translates into CASSPTRSMNTEAFF.

The chain couples TRBV4-2 to TRBJ2-6; D may be TRBD1 (6 bases). The CDR3 sequence is 16 residues long. The germline gives CDR1 LGHNA, CDR2 YNFKEQ. With 1 base removed from V and 0 bases from J, the gap between germline ends came to 7 bases. CDR3 DNA sequence: TGTGCCAGCAGCCAAGGGACAGCCTCTGGGGCCAACGTCCTGACTTTC. Translated: CASSQGTASGANVLTF.